The clone carrying this TCR beta chain was detected many times. Specified time point: pre-sensitization, week 0. The treatment denotes: therapeutic diphenylcyclopropenone sensitization with weekly scalp DPC. Unfractionated whole blood was the source from which total RNA was extracted. The sample comes from a study of human T cells and chemical hapten exposure. TCRdb processed the RACE reads anew with MiXCR; each CDR3 protein has one entry. This repertoire shows some 57,000 distinct CDR3 sequences, 8.5% to 10% found once; its top ten account for roughly 9%. This CDR3 has 16 amino acids. Germline-derived CDR1 and CDR2 are LGHDT and YNNKEL (reference sequence). V lost 1 base, J lost 8 bases, and 15 bases lay in between.

The rearrangement links TRBV3-1 to TRBJ1-6; D not certain. The starting material was whole blood, obtained in connection with sensitization to the hapten diphenylcyclopropenone (DPC). This TCR came from a young woman with alopecia areata. Some clones in this sample may be carry-over from other donors' samples. The chain's CDR3 is CASSQVWVSVDSPLHF. As DNA, the CDR3 is TGTGCCAGCAGCCAAGTGTGGGTGTCCGTGGATTCACCCCTCCACTTT.